This T cell receptor (beta chain) was identified in a study of blood T cells in healthy people across ages. Study-wide results and caveats: What prevented conclusive comparison of naive and antigen-experienced cells was that PBMCs were unsorted.

A minimum of 6.5 million PBMCs was isolated per sample. Remarks on this clonotype: Its antigen is not known.

CDR1 and CDR2 (germline): ENHRY, SYGVKD. This CDR3 spans 14 amino acids. For the second PCR, which ran for 7 to 11 cycles, a sample-barcoded 5' primer and a J-beta primer mix were used. A single record per CDR3 protein comes from TCRdb applying MiXCR to the 5' RACE reads. This table holds hundreds of thousands of distinct CDR3 sequences, 20% to 25% found once. These data also featured in a second study, about T cells of mothers and their children. This second report adds: Samples came from a few healthy Caucasian mothers and their six children. Whether related or unrelated, pairs show similar shaping of TCR recombination output by thymic selection.

The clonotype comes from a boy younger than 18 in good health. This chain links TRBV10-3 with TRBJ2-5; D is ambiguous. The J call could be wrong; TRBJ2-7 is a better fit for the DNA end. Sequenced material: blood. The CDR3 loop reads CAISEAPEAYEQYF. In DNA form, the CDR3 reads TGTGCCATCAGCGAGGCCCCCGAGGCCTACGAGCAGTACTTC.